This TCR beta chain originates from a study of primary melanoma T cells and metastatic recurrence. Trimming took 5 bases from V and 0 from J; bases not matched to a gene: 16. CDR3 length: 19 residues. CDR1 MDHEN and CDR2 SYDVKM come from the germline V gene. Primary melanoma in these patients was surgically resected but could recur metastatically. Using immunoSEQ multiplex PCR, the repertoire was profiled, and TCRdb retains in-frame clones only, with some absent. This sample has around 2,300 clones, with over 60% found just once. The chain employs TRBV28 and TRBJ2-1, with 7 bases aligning to TRBD2. Sequenced material: melanoma tumor tissue. This sequence was found in a human donor with melanoma. CDR3 sequence reads: CASSLGRAGDWSSYNEQFF. The CDR3 DNA reads TGTGCCAGCAGTCTTGGGAGGGCGGGCGATTGGAGCTCCTACAATGAGCAGTTCTTC. Looking up the rest from reference TRBV28 and TRBJ2-1 gives the full variable domain: DVKVTQSSRYLVKRTGEKVFLECVQDMDHENMFWYRQDPGLGLRLIYFSYDVKMKEKGDIPEGYSVSREKKERFSLILESASTNQTSMYLCASSLGRAGDWSSYNEQFFGPGTRLTVL.